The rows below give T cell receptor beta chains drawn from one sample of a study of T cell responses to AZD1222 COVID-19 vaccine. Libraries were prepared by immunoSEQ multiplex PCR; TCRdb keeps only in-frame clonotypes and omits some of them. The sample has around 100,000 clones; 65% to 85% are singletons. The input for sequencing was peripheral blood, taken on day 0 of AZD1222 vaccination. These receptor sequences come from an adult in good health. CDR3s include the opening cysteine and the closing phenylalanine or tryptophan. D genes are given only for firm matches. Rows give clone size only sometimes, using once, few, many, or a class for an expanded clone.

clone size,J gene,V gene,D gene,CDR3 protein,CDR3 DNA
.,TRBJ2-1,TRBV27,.,CASSRRSSYNEQFF,TGTGCCAGCAGTAGGCGGAGCTCCTACAATGAGCAGTTCTTC
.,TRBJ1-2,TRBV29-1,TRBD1,CSVGTGPPFNYGYTF,TGCAGCGTTGGGACAGGGCCCCCCTTCAACTATGGCTACACCTTC
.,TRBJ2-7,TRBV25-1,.,CASRRTSYEQYF,TGTGCCAGCAGGAGGACCTCCTACGAGCAGTACTTC
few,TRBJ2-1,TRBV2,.,CASSVLEDNEQFF,TGTGCCAGCAGTGTCTTAGAAGACAATGAGCAGTTCTTC
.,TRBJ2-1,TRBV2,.,CARSTGRGPQFF,TGTGCCAGGTCTACAGGGAGGGGGCCGCAGTTCTTC
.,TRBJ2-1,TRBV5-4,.,CASSHNRDQRLF,TGTGCCAGCAGCCACAACCGGGACCAACGACTCTTC
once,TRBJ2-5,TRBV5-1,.,CASSEQETQYF,TGCGCCAGCAGCGAGCAAGAGACCCAGTACTTC
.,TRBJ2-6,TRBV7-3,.,CASSPGGGPGANVLTF,TGTGCCAGCAGCCCCGGTGGGGGGCCTGGGGCCAACGTCCTGACTTTC
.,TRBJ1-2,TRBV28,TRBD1,CASSLGSTGGNYGYTF,TGTGCCAGCAGCCTAGGAAGTACAGGGGGGAACTATGGCTACACCTTC
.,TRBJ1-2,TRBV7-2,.,CASSFYDTSYGYTF,TGTGCCAGCAGCTTTTATGACACAAGCTATGGCTACACCTTC
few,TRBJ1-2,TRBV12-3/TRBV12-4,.,CASSLRGGYTF,TGTGCCAGCAGTTTGCGGGGGGGCTACACCTTC
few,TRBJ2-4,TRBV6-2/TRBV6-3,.,CASSSGNIQYF,TGTGCCAGCAGTTCTGGAAACATTCAGTACTTC
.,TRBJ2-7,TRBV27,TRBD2,CASPRVAGGPDEQYF,TGTGCCAGCCCTCGAGTAGCGGGGGGGCCCGACGAGCAGTACTTC
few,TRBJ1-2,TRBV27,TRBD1,CASGTTGGGYGYTF,TGTGCCAGCGGGACGACAGGGGGCGGCTATGGCTACACCTTC
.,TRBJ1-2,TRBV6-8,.,CASSFKPHPNYGYTF,TGTGCCAGCAGTTTTAAGCCACACCCCAACTATGGCTACACCTTC
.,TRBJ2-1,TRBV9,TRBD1,CASSPRQGGNSYNEQFF,TGTGCCAGCAGCCCCCGACAGGGGGGAAACTCCTACAATGAGCAGTTCTTC
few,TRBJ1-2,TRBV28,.,CASSFGTALYGYTF,TGTGCCAGCAGTTTTGGGACGGCCCTCTATGGCTACACCTTC
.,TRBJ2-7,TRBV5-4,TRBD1,CASSLAGTGEWEQYF,TGTGCCAGCAGCTTAGCCGGGACAGGGGAGTGGGAGCAGTACTTC
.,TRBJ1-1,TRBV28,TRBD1,CASRGQPSNTEAFF,TGTGCCAGCAGGGGACAGCCTTCGAACACTGAAGCTTTCTTT
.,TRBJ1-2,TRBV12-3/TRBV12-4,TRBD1,CASSYYRGRGYTF,TGTGCCAGCAGTTACTACAGGGGTAGAGGCTACACCTTC
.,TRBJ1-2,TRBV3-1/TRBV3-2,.,CASSRADRYGYTF,TGTGCCAGCAGCCGGGCAGACCGGTATGGCTACACCTTC
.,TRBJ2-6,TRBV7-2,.,CASSLAAAGTNVLTF,TGTGCCAGCAGCTTAGCGGCGGCGGGCACCAACGTCCTGACTTTC
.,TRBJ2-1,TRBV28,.,CASSPGGTGLSREQFF,TGTGCCAGCAGTCCTGGGGGGACTGGACTTTCGAGAGAGCAGTTCTTC
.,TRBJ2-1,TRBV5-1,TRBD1,CASSAPDRGHNEQFF,TGCGCCAGCAGCGCACCTGACAGGGGGCACAATGAGCAGTTCTTC
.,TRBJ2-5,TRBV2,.,CASKAQPQETQYF,TGTGCCAGCAAGGCTCAGCCCCAAGAGACCCAGTACTTC
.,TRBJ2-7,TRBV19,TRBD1,CASSSGQGGLEQYF,TGTGCCAGTAGCTCGGGACAGGGTGGTCTCGAGCAGTACTTC
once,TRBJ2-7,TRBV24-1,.,CATSRRSGGEQYF,TGTGCCACCAGTAGGAGGTCTGGGGGGGAGCAGTACTTC
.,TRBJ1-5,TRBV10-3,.,CAISDRQASDQPQHF,TGTGCCATCAGTGACCGACAGGCAAGCGATCAGCCCCAGCATTTT
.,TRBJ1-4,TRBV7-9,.,CASSLWRGTNEKLFF,TGTGCCAGCAGCTTATGGAGGGGAACTAATGAAAAACTGTTTTTT
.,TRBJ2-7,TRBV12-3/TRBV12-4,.,CASRHGSSYEQYF,TGTGCCAGCAGACACGGGAGCTCCTACGAGCAGTACTTC
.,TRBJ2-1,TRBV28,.,CASSQGGTSRNEQFF,TGTGCCAGCAGTCAGGGGGGGACCTCACGGAATGAGCAGTTCTTC
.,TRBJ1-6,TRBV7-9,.,CASSLRERLSPLHF,TGTGCCAGCAGCCTGCGGGAGAGGCTTTCACCCCTCCACTTT
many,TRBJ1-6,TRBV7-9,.,CASSLGGRRNSPLHF,TGTGCCAGCAGCTTAGGGGGACGTCGTAATTCACCCCTCCACTTT
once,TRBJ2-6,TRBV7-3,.,CASSLQHSGANVLTF,TGTGCCAGCAGCTTACAGCACTCTGGGGCCAACGTCCTGACTTTC
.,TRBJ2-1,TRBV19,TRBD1,CASSIGEGQGSYNEQFF,TGTGCCAGTTCCATAGGGGAGGGACAGGGATCGTACAATGAGCAGTTCTTC
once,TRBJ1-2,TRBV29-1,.,CSVRDKDYGYTF,TGCAGCGTCAGGGATAAGGACTATGGCTACACCTTC
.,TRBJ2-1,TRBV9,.,CASSVRDTSYNEQFF,TGTGCCAGCAGCGTCCGGGACACCTCCTACAATGAGCAGTTCTTC
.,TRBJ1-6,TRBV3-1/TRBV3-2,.,CASSQGRGFGNSPLHF,TGTGCCAGCAGCCAAGGTCGTGGGTTTGGAAATTCACCCCTCCACTTT
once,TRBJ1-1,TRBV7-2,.,CASSLVSGARGLGTEAFF,TGTGCCAGCAGCTTAGTGTCGGGGGCCAGAGGCTTGGGCACTGAAGCTTTCTTT
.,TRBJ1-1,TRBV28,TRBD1,CASPRSGTAMNTEAFF,TGTGCCAGCCCCCGATCCGGGACAGCAATGAACACTGAAGCTTTCTTT
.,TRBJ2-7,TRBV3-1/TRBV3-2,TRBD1,CASSSRGTGGPYEQYF,TGTGCCAGCAGCTCAAGAGGGACAGGGGGCCCCTACGAGCAGTACTTC